Presented here are 5 T cell receptor beta chains from one specimen sequenced in a study of OX40 agonist ivuxolimab in advanced cancers. The repertoire was sequenced with immunoSEQ multiplex PCR; TCRdb's copy has only in-frame clones and lacks some. The sample holds 65,000 to 85,000 clones, 85% seen once. Material: CD4+ or CD8+ T cells sorted from blood, obtained in a trial of the OX40 agonist ivuxolimab. The source is an adult with an advanced solid tumor such as melanoma, head and neck, liver or kidney cancer.

The chain uses TRBV4-3 and TRBJ2-3, with D tentatively TRBD1 (6 bases). Trimming took 0 bases from V and 0 from J, leaving 16 bases between them. From germline, CDR1 is LGHNA and CDR2 YSLEER. CDR3 size: 18 residues. In DNA form, the CDR3 reads TGCGCCAGCAGCCAAGATGATAGGGGGAGTCCTAGCACAGATACGCAGTATTTT. The encoded protein is CASSQDDRGSPSTDTQYF.

The chain has TRBV7-2 and TRBJ1-1, with no clear D. Germline CDR1 and CDR2: SGHTA and FQGNSA. The V gene lost 1 base and the J gene lost 6 bases, with 9 bases spanning the gap. There are 13 residues in the CDR3. CDR3: CASSLGSTPEAFF. DNA for the CDR3: TGTGCCAGCAGCTTAGGTTCGACCCCTGAAGCTTTCTTT.

The chain links TRBV10-3 to TRBJ1-1; D gene ambiguous. The CDR3 loop spans 12 amino acids. Trimming left V 3 bases short and J 1 base short, with 3 bases between. CDR1 and CDR2 from the germline V gene are ENHRY and SYGVKD. CDR3 in DNA: TGTGCCATCAGTGATGCGAACACTGAAGCTTTCTTT. This translates into CAISDANTEAFF.

The chain joins TRBV7-2 to TRBJ2-3, with D unresolved. Between the trimmed V and J ends, which lost 4 bases and 0 bases, there was a span of 5 bases. CDR1 is SGHTA, CDR2 FQGNSA, per germline. There are 13 residues in the CDR3. As DNA, the CDR3 is TGTGCCAGCAGCTACGCTAGCACAGATACGCAGTATTTT. It codes for CASSYASTDTQYF.

The J gene is TRBJ2-5, the V gene TRBV7-2, with D unclear. V was clipped by 1 base and J by 0 bases, with 6 bases between them. Germline-derived CDR1 and CDR2 are SGHTA and FQGNSA. There are 14 residues in the CDR3. In DNA, the CDR3 is TGTGCCAGCAGCTTAGGAGAGTACCAAGAGACCCAGTACTTC. Amino acid sequence: CASSLGEYQETQYF.